The rows below give T cell receptor beta chains drawn from one sample of a study of early T cells in non-severe SARS-CoV-2 infection. Using its own MiXCR run on the 5' RACE reads, TCRdb lists one record per CDR3 protein. The sample shows some 81,000 distinct CDR3 sequences, 15% to 20% of them seen only once. Input material: whole blood. These receptors all stem from an adult who was a healthcare worker with PCR-confirmed SARS-CoV-2 infection or an uninfected control (not recorded which). Each CDR3 is given with its conserved first and last residue. A D gene is named only where the DNA matches it firmly. Clone sizes are given selectively: once, few, many, or a class where the clone is expanded.

v_call: TRBV10-3; clone_size: .; j_call: TRBJ1-6; d_call: TRBD1; cdr3_aa: CAISSRGRGDNSPLHF; cdr3_nt: TGTGCCATCAGTTCCCGGGGCAGGGGGGATAATTCACCCCTCCACTTT
v_call: TRBV3-1; clone_size: .; j_call: TRBJ2-3; d_call: TRBD1; cdr3_aa: CASSQDRGTGATDTQYF; cdr3_nt: TGTGCCAGCAGCCAAGACCGCGGGACAGGAGCCACAGATACGCAGTATTTT
v_call: TRBV7-2; clone_size: .; j_call: TRBJ1-5; d_call: TRBD1; cdr3_aa: CASSLQRTGNSNQPQHF; cdr3_nt: TGTGCCAGCAGCTTACAACGGACAGGGAATAGCAATCAGCCCCAGCATTTT
v_call: TRBV5-1; clone_size: .; j_call: TRBJ1-5; d_call: TRBD1; cdr3_aa: CASSLAGGVDQPQHF; cdr3_nt: TGCGCCAGCAGCTTGGCAGGGGGAGTGGATCAGCCCCAGCATTTT
v_call: TRBV27; clone_size: few; j_call: TRBJ1-2; d_call: .; cdr3_aa: CASSSSGAGYGYTF; cdr3_nt: TGTGCCAGCAGTTCGTCAGGGGCAGGCTATGGCTACACCTTC
v_call: TRBV29-1; clone_size: .; j_call: TRBJ2-5; d_call: .; cdr3_aa: CSVGGETQYF; cdr3_nt: TGCAGCGTTGGGGGTGAGACCCAGTACTTC
v_call: TRBV3-1; clone_size: many; j_call: TRBJ2-7; d_call: .; cdr3_aa: CASSRGESYEQYF; cdr3_nt: TGTGCCAGCAGCCGGGGCGAGTCCTACGAGCAGTACTTC
v_call: TRBV7-8; clone_size: many; j_call: TRBJ1-2; d_call: .; cdr3_aa: CASSLARGSNYGYTF; cdr3_nt: TGTGCCAGCAGCTTAGCGAGGGGATCTAACTATGGCTACACCTTC
v_call: TRBV20-1; clone_size: few; j_call: TRBJ2-3; d_call: TRBD2; cdr3_aa: CSAKERGSTDTQYF; cdr3_nt: TGCAGTGCAAAAGAGCGGGGGAGCACAGATACGCAGTATTTT
v_call: TRBV7-9; clone_size: .; j_call: TRBJ2-7; d_call: .; cdr3_aa: CASSLAGSREQYF; cdr3_nt: TGTGCCAGCAGCTTAGCGGGCAGTAGAGAGCAGTACTTC
v_call: TRBV6-2/TRBV6-3; clone_size: few; j_call: TRBJ2-7; d_call: TRBD2; cdr3_aa: CASSYLREAYEQYF; cdr3_nt: TGTGCCAGCAGTTACTTGCGGGAGGCCTACGAGCAGTACTTC
v_call: TRBV28; clone_size: many; j_call: TRBJ2-5; d_call: .; cdr3_aa: CASKGNQETQYF; cdr3_nt: TGTGCCAGCAAGGGGAACCAAGAGACCCAGTACTTC
v_call: TRBV7-6; clone_size: few; j_call: TRBJ2-7; d_call: TRBD2; cdr3_aa: CASSLEPPRTSERYEQYF; cdr3_nt: TGTGCCAGCAGCTTAGAACCGCCTAGGACTAGCGAAAGGTACGAGCAGTACTTC
v_call: TRBV5-1; clone_size: few; j_call: TRBJ1-5; d_call: TRBD1; cdr3_aa: CASSPTGRGENQPQHF; cdr3_nt: TGCGCCAGCAGCCCGACAGGGAGGGGAGAGAATCAGCCCCAGCATTTT
v_call: TRBV10-3; clone_size: many; j_call: TRBJ2-1; d_call: .; cdr3_aa: CAISDQARYNEQFF; cdr3_nt: TGTGCCATCAGTGATCAGGCGAGGTACAATGAGCAGTTCTTC
v_call: TRBV13; clone_size: .; j_call: TRBJ2-7; d_call: .; cdr3_aa: CASSGTPYEQYF; cdr3_nt: TGTGCCAGCAGCGGCACACCCTACGAGCAGTACTTC
v_call: TRBV19; clone_size: .; j_call: TRBJ2-1; d_call: .; cdr3_aa: CASTHGRGPSYNEQFF; cdr3_nt: TGTGCCAGTACCCACGGTAGGGGCCCCTCCTACAATGAGCAGTTCTTC
v_call: TRBV3-1; clone_size: few; j_call: TRBJ1-3; d_call: TRBD1; cdr3_aa: CASSLYGTANPGNTIYF; cdr3_nt: TGTGCCAGCAGCCTGTATGGGACAGCTAACCCTGGAAACACCATATATTTT
v_call: TRBV12-3/TRBV12-4; clone_size: few; j_call: TRBJ1-3; d_call: .; cdr3_aa: CASSLPEISTGNTIYF; cdr3_nt: TGTGCCAGCAGTCTACCAGAGATCTCTACTGGAAACACCATATATTTT
v_call: TRBV21-1; clone_size: few; j_call: TRBJ1-5; d_call: .; cdr3_aa: CASSWGMEPDQPQHF; cdr3_nt: TGTGCCAGCAGCTGGGGCATGGAGCCCGATCAGCCCCAGCATTTT
v_call: TRBV3-1; clone_size: .; j_call: TRBJ2-1; d_call: TRBD1; cdr3_aa: CASSQDGQGNNEQFF; cdr3_nt: TGTGCCAGCAGCCAAGATGGACAGGGGAATAATGAGCAGTTCTTC
v_call: TRBV29-1; clone_size: .; j_call: TRBJ2-4; d_call: .; cdr3_aa: CSVAENIQYF; cdr3_nt: TGCAGCGTTGCAGAAAACATTCAGTACTTC
v_call: TRBV7-6; clone_size: many; j_call: TRBJ2-1; d_call: .; cdr3_aa: CASSRRAPAAANEQFF; cdr3_nt: TGTGCCAGCAGCCGCCGGGCCCCCGCGGCTGCGAATGAGCAGTTCTTC
v_call: TRBV7-6; clone_size: many; j_call: TRBJ2-7; d_call: TRBD2; cdr3_aa: CASSLVPSGGNEQYF; cdr3_nt: TGTGCCAGCAGCTTAGTCCCTAGCGGGGGTAACGAGCAGTACTTC
v_call: TRBV7-3; clone_size: many; j_call: TRBJ2-5; d_call: TRBD2; cdr3_aa: CASSRGGPQETQYF; cdr3_nt: TGTGCCAGCAGTCGGGGGGGCCCCCAAGAGACCCAGTACTTC
v_call: TRBV29-1; clone_size: few; j_call: TRBJ2-2; d_call: .; cdr3_aa: CSVATHFNTGELFF; cdr3_nt: TGCAGCGTTGCAACTCACTTTAACACCGGGGAGCTGTTTTTT
v_call: TRBV11-3; clone_size: .; j_call: TRBJ1-1; d_call: .; cdr3_aa: CASSLDSSTEAFF; cdr3_nt: TGTGCCAGCAGCTTAGACTCAAGCACTGAAGCTTTCTTT
v_call: TRBV10-1; clone_size: many; j_call: TRBJ2-2; d_call: .; cdr3_aa: CASTPGETGELFF; cdr3_nt: TGCGCCAGCACCCCGGGCGAAACCGGGGAGCTGTTTTTT
v_call: TRBV29-1; clone_size: many; j_call: TRBJ2-7; d_call: .; cdr3_aa: CSVLNPLGVLYEQYF; cdr3_nt: TGCAGCGTTTTGAATCCATTAGGTGTCCTCTACGAGCAGTACTTC
v_call: TRBV12-3/TRBV12-4; clone_size: .; j_call: TRBJ2-2; d_call: TRBD2; cdr3_aa: CASSPWREDTGELFF; cdr3_nt: TGTGCCAGCAGTCCATGGCGGGAGGACACCGGGGAGCTGTTTTTT
v_call: TRBV7-8; clone_size: .; j_call: TRBJ1-2; d_call: .; cdr3_aa: CASSLGQTYGYTF; cdr3_nt: TGTGCCAGCAGTCTCGGACAGACCTATGGCTACACCTTC
v_call: TRBV11-2; clone_size: few; j_call: TRBJ1-2; d_call: .; cdr3_aa: CASSPQGYGYGYTF; cdr3_nt: TGTGCCAGCAGCCCACAGGGTTATGGCTATGGCTACACCTTC
v_call: TRBV6-6; clone_size: .; j_call: TRBJ2-3; d_call: .; cdr3_aa: CASRTDSDTQYF; cdr3_nt: TGTGCCAGCAGAACAGACTCAGATACGCAGTATTTT
v_call: TRBV5-4; clone_size: few; j_call: TRBJ2-7; d_call: .; cdr3_aa: CASSPAVPQGMGEQYF; cdr3_nt: TGTGCCAGCAGCCCGGCCGTCCCGCAGGGGATGGGCGAGCAGTACTTC
v_call: TRBV11-2; clone_size: few; j_call: TRBJ2-1; d_call: .; cdr3_aa: CASSLTRNEQFF; cdr3_nt: TGTGCCAGCAGCCTAACCCGCAATGAGCAGTTCTTC
v_call: TRBV7-3; clone_size: .; j_call: TRBJ2-2; d_call: .; cdr3_aa: CASRFPSGTLPGELFF; cdr3_nt: TGTGCCAGCAGATTCCCCTCCGGGACACTGCCCGGGGAGCTGTTTTTT
v_call: TRBV6-5; clone_size: .; j_call: TRBJ1-1; d_call: TRBD1; cdr3_aa: CASSYHPTGMNTEAFF; cdr3_nt: TGTGCCAGCAGTTACCACCCGACAGGGATGAACACTGAAGCTTTCTTT
v_call: TRBV27; clone_size: few; j_call: TRBJ1-3; d_call: .; cdr3_aa: CASSGEPSGNTIYF; cdr3_nt: TGTGCCAGCAGCGGGGAACCCTCTGGAAACACCATATATTTT
v_call: TRBV4-1; clone_size: few; j_call: TRBJ2-3; d_call: .; cdr3_aa: CASSQGAQEDTQYF; cdr3_nt: TGCGCCAGCAGCCAAGGCGCCCAGGAAGATACGCAGTATTTT
v_call: TRBV24-1; clone_size: .; j_call: TRBJ2-1; d_call: TRBD1; cdr3_aa: CATSERGTANEQFF; cdr3_nt: TGTGCCACCAGTGAGAGAGGGACAGCCAATGAGCAGTTCTTC